The source of this T cell receptor beta chain is a study of T-cell reconstitution after alpha-beta-depleted transplantation in children. Germline V gene lookup returns CDR1 SGHRS and CDR2 YFSETQ. Trimming at V came to 1 base and at J to 6 bases, leaving 8 bases not matched to a gene. The CDR3 is made up of 16 amino acids. The library targeted TCRbeta and was prepared with unique molecular identifiers. A single record per CDR3 protein comes from TCRdb applying MiXCR to the PCR reads. Of around 200,000 distinct CDR3 sequences in the sample, about 6.8% were seen once. V is TRBV5-1 and J is TRBJ2-1; 9 bases fit TRBD1. This TCR came from a human donor who donated a stem cell graft to a child with Wiskott-Aldrich syndrome. Sequencing used PBMCs from the stem cell graft donor, obtained from the stem cell graft. Here the CDR3 reads CASSLLGGTGPNEQFF. CDR3 DNA: TGCGCCAGCAGCTTGCTCGGCGGGACAGGGCCCAATGAGCAGTTCTTC.